A selection of T cell receptor beta chains follows, all from one sample in a study of early stage breast cancer tumors. Profiling relied on immunoSEQ multiplex PCR, and the TCRdb table lists in-frame clones only, not all of them. The top ten clones hold 3% to 4% of a sample with 50,000 to 75,000 clones, roughly 80% of them seen once. Sequencing used blood. Receptors were obtained from a person younger than 45 with breast cancer. The CDR3 runs from the conserved cysteine through the conserved F or W. Each record gives: clone size, J gene, D gene, V gene, CDR3 protein, CDR3 DNA. D genes are given only for firm matches. Not all rows give a size; the values are once, few, many and, for expanded clones, a class.

abundance: NA
j_gene: TRBJ2-7
d_gene: TRBD1
v_gene: TRBV5-1
CDR3aa: CASSPGQTYEQYF
CDR3nt: TGCGCCAGCAGCCCGGGACAGACCTACGAGCAGTACTTC

abundance: NA
j_gene: TRBJ1-4
d_gene: NA
v_gene: TRBV7-2
CDR3aa: CASSLRGGGDEKLFF
CDR3nt: TGTGCCAGCAGCTTACGTGGGGGCGGGGATGAAAAACTGTTTTTT

abundance: NA
j_gene: TRBJ2-7
d_gene: TRBD1
v_gene: TRBV15
CDR3aa: CATSSDFLTGTGTYEQYF
CDR3nt: TGTGCCACCAGCAGCGACTTCCTCACCGGGACAGGGACCTACGAGCAGTACTTC

abundance: NA
j_gene: TRBJ1-5
d_gene: NA
v_gene: TRBV7-9
CDR3aa: CASSFVGDQPQHF
CDR3nt: TGTGCCAGCAGCTTCGTGGGAGATCAGCCCCAGCATTTT

abundance: NA
j_gene: TRBJ2-7
d_gene: NA
v_gene: TRBV9
CDR3aa: CASSVGEGEQYF
CDR3nt: TGTGCCAGCAGCGTAGGAGAAGGAGAGCAGTACTTC

abundance: NA
j_gene: TRBJ2-2
d_gene: TRBD2
v_gene: TRBV13
CDR3aa: CASSLGLRTSGERAGELFF
CDR3nt: TGTGCCAGCAGCTTAGGCCTCCGGACTAGCGGGGAAAGGGCCGGGGAGCTGTTTTTT

abundance: few
j_gene: TRBJ2-7
d_gene: TRBD2
v_gene: TRBV7-2
CDR3aa: CASSQLRGNYEQYF
CDR3nt: TGTGCCAGCAGTCAGCTGCGGGGGAACTACGAGCAGTACTTC

abundance: few
j_gene: TRBJ1-2
d_gene: NA
v_gene: TRBV5-1
CDR3aa: CASSLDRIYGYTF
CDR3nt: TGCGCCAGCAGCCTCGACAGAATCTATGGCTACACCTTC

abundance: NA
j_gene: TRBJ2-2
d_gene: NA
v_gene: TRBV7-9
CDR3aa: CASSQGGPGELFF
CDR3nt: TGTGCCAGCAGCCAGGGGGGCCCCGGGGAGCTGTTTTTT

abundance: NA
j_gene: TRBJ2-1
d_gene: TRBD2
v_gene: TRBV29-1
CDR3aa: CSVAAGAVNEQFF
CDR3nt: TGCAGCGTTGCAGCGGGAGCCGTCAATGAGCAGTTCTTC

abundance: NA
j_gene: TRBJ1-1
d_gene: TRBD1
v_gene: TRBV18
CDR3aa: CASSLSRDREAFF
CDR3nt: TGTGCCAGCTCACTAAGCCGGGACAGGGAAGCTTTCTTT

abundance: NA
j_gene: TRBJ2-2
d_gene: NA
v_gene: TRBV30
CDR3aa: CAWGPPSNTGELFF
CDR3nt: TGTGCCTGGGGTCCCCCATCGAACACCGGGGAGCTGTTTTTT

abundance: few
j_gene: TRBJ1-2
d_gene: NA
v_gene: TRBV4-1
CDR3aa: CASSQVGGGYGYTF
CDR3nt: TGCGCCAGCAGCCAAGTTGGAGGGGGCTATGGCTACACCTTC

abundance: few
j_gene: TRBJ1-1
d_gene: NA
v_gene: TRBV5-4
CDR3aa: CASSFPARNTEAFF
CDR3nt: TGTGCCAGCAGCTTCCCGGCGAGGAACACTGAAGCTTTCTTT

abundance: NA
j_gene: TRBJ2-5
d_gene: TRBD2
v_gene: TRBV27
CDR3aa: CASRPAVSGRGRETQYF
CDR3nt: TGTGCCAGCAGGCCGGCTGTAAGCGGGAGGGGGAGGGAGACCCAGTACTTC

abundance: NA
j_gene: TRBJ2-7
d_gene: NA
v_gene: TRBV30
CDR3aa: CAWSVLRQPTPLF
CDR3nt: TGTGCCTGGAGTGTACTCCGACAACCCACACCCCTCTTC

abundance: medium-sized
j_gene: TRBJ2-7
d_gene: NA
v_gene: TRBV7-8
CDR3aa: CASSRYQGSSYEQYF
CDR3nt: TGTGCCAGCAGCCGCTACCAGGGGAGCTCCTACGAGCAGTACTTC

abundance: NA
j_gene: TRBJ2-7
d_gene: NA
v_gene: TRBV30
CDR3aa: CAWSKLWGIYEQYF
CDR3nt: TGTGCCTGGAGTAAGTTGTGGGGCATCTACGAGCAGTACTTC

abundance: NA
j_gene: TRBJ2-7
d_gene: NA
v_gene: TRBV15
CDR3aa: CATSPPRGAISYEQYF
CDR3nt: TGTGCCACCAGCCCCCCTAGGGGAGCTATAAGCTACGAGCAGTACTTC

abundance: NA
j_gene: TRBJ2-3
d_gene: NA
v_gene: TRBV27
CDR3aa: CASSYPSTDTQYF
CDR3nt: TGTGCCAGCAGTTACCCCAGCACAGATACGCAGTATTTT

abundance: NA
j_gene: TRBJ2-1
d_gene: NA
v_gene: TRBV29-1
CDR3aa: CSKVLGMEQFF
CDR3nt: TGCAGCAAAGTTCTGGGAATGGAGCAGTTCTTC

abundance: few
j_gene: TRBJ1-2
d_gene: TRBD1
v_gene: TRBV30
CDR3aa: CAWGRPGAGGHYGYTF
CDR3nt: TGTGCCTGGGGTCGGCCTGGGGCAGGGGGGCACTATGGCTACACCTTC

abundance: NA
j_gene: TRBJ1-5
d_gene: NA
v_gene: TRBV6-5
CDR3aa: CARTNSDQPQHF
CDR3nt: TGTGCGAGGACAAACTCCGATCAGCCCCAGCATTTT

abundance: NA
j_gene: TRBJ2-1
d_gene: TRBD1
v_gene: TRBV6-5
CDR3aa: CASTYSGTGYNEQFF
CDR3nt: TGTGCCAGCACCTATTCCGGGACAGGGTACAATGAGCAGTTCTTC

abundance: NA
j_gene: TRBJ2-2
d_gene: TRBD2
v_gene: TRBV6-4
CDR3aa: CASSDPLVAGGPGGELFF
CDR3nt: TGTGCCAGCAGTGACCCCTTGGTTGCGGGAGGGCCGGGCGGGGAGCTGTTTTTT

abundance: NA
j_gene: TRBJ2-1
d_gene: NA
v_gene: TRBV7-7
CDR3aa: CASSLKAEDNEQFF
CDR3nt: TGTGCCAGCAGCTTAAAAGCGGAGGACAATGAGCAGTTCTTC

abundance: NA
j_gene: TRBJ1-4
d_gene: NA
v_gene: TRBV21-1
CDR3aa: CASSKAWKGAIATNEKLFF
CDR3nt: TGTGCCAGCAGCAAAGCGTGGAAGGGGGCAATTGCAACTAATGAAAAACTGTTTTTT

abundance: NA
j_gene: TRBJ1-5
d_gene: NA
v_gene: TRBV6-5
CDR3aa: CASSYSNPGYLNF
CDR3nt: TGTGCCAGCAGTTACTCGAATCCCGGCTACCTAAATTTT

abundance: NA
j_gene: TRBJ1-4
d_gene: TRBD1
v_gene: TRBV12-5
CDR3aa: CASAFSDRSNEKLFF
CDR3nt: TGTGCTAGTGCTTTCTCGGACAGGTCTAATGAAAAACTGTTTTTT

abundance: NA
j_gene: TRBJ1-1
d_gene: NA
v_gene: TRBV27
CDR3aa: CASSLNSVVEAFF
CDR3nt: TGTGCCAGCAGTTTAAATAGCGTCGTGGAAGCTTTCTTT

abundance: NA
j_gene: TRBJ2-7
d_gene: NA
v_gene: TRBV28
CDR3aa: CASSSAYQGNTYEQYF
CDR3nt: TGTGCCAGCAGTTCCGCGTACCAGGGGAATACCTACGAGCAGTACTTC

abundance: few
j_gene: TRBJ1-5
d_gene: NA
v_gene: TRBV19
CDR3aa: CASSPLAVYSNQPQHF
CDR3nt: TGTGCCAGTAGTCCTCTGGCAGTTTATAGCAATCAGCCCCAGCATTTT

abundance: NA
j_gene: TRBJ1-1
d_gene: NA
v_gene: TRBV10-3
CDR3aa: CAIRGSGGGEAFF
CDR3nt: TGTGCCATCAGGGGGAGCGGGGGCGGTGAAGCTTTCTTT

abundance: once
j_gene: TRBJ2-7
d_gene: NA
v_gene: TRBV21-1
CDR3aa: CASSNIVALYEQYF
CDR3nt: TGTGCCAGCAGCAACATTGTGGCCCTCTACGAGCAGTACTTC

abundance: few
j_gene: TRBJ1-1
d_gene: NA
v_gene: TRBV19
CDR3aa: CASNPQRNTEAFF
CDR3nt: TGTGCCAGTAATCCACAGAGGAACACTGAAGCTTTCTTT

abundance: NA
j_gene: TRBJ2-1
d_gene: NA
v_gene: TRBV21-1
CDR3aa: CASSKISSGRPGEQFF
CDR3nt: TGTGCCAGCAGCAAAATTTCGAGCGGGAGGCCTGGGGAGCAGTTCTTC

abundance: NA
j_gene: TRBJ2-7
d_gene: TRBD2
v_gene: TRBV5-6
CDR3aa: CASSFGAGVPYEQYF
CDR3nt: TGTGCCAGCAGTTTTGGGGCGGGAGTTCCCTACGAGCAGTACTTC

abundance: NA
j_gene: TRBJ2-7
d_gene: NA
v_gene: TRBV18
CDR3aa: CASSPQSYEQYF
CDR3nt: TGTGCCAGCTCACCGCAAAGCTACGAGCAGTACTTC

abundance: NA
j_gene: TRBJ2-3
d_gene: TRBD2
v_gene: TRBV5-1
CDR3aa: CASSLEPGLAARGGQYF
CDR3nt: TGCGCCAGCAGCTTGGAACCGGGACTAGCCGCCCGAGGTGGGCAGTATTTT

abundance: NA
j_gene: TRBJ2-1
d_gene: NA
v_gene: TRBV5-1
CDR3aa: CASSSNLAVYNEQFF
CDR3nt: TGCGCCAGCAGCTCAAACCTAGCAGTCTACAATGAGCAGTTCTTC

abundance: once
j_gene: TRBJ1-4
d_gene: NA
v_gene: TRBV5-5
CDR3aa: CASSPMVGAESGEKLFF
CDR3nt: TGTGCCAGCAGCCCGATGGTGGGGGCGGAATCAGGGGAAAAACTGTTTTTT

abundance: NA
j_gene: TRBJ1-2
d_gene: TRBD1
v_gene: TRBV5-3
CDR3aa: CARSRDRQGNYGYTF
CDR3nt: TGTGCCAGAAGCCGAGATCGACAGGGTAACTATGGCTACACCTTC

abundance: NA
j_gene: TRBJ1-2
d_gene: NA
v_gene: TRBV6-5
CDR3aa: CASSYDLKSTTF
CDR3nt: TGTGCCAGCAGTTACGATCTAAAGTCAACGACCTTC

abundance: NA
j_gene: TRBJ2-7
d_gene: NA
v_gene: TRBV18
CDR3aa: CASSPTEEQVSEQYF
CDR3nt: TGTGCCAGCTCACCAACGGAAGAACAGGTCAGCGAGCAGTACTTC

abundance: once
j_gene: TRBJ1-2
d_gene: NA
v_gene: TRBV6-5
CDR3aa: CASSYERYYGYTF
CDR3nt: TGTGCCAGCAGTTACGAAAGATACTATGGCTACACCTTC

abundance: NA
j_gene: TRBJ2-5
d_gene: NA
v_gene: TRBV5-4
CDR3aa: CASSVQETQYF
CDR3nt: TGTGCCAGCAGCGTCCAAGAGACCCAGTACTTC

abundance: NA
j_gene: TRBJ2-1
d_gene: NA
v_gene: TRBV10-3
CDR3aa: CAISESRPNEQFF
CDR3nt: TGTGCCATCAGTGAGTCAAGGCCGAATGAGCAGTTCTTC

abundance: NA
j_gene: TRBJ2-5
d_gene: TRBD2
v_gene: TRBV7-2
CDR3aa: CASSSASGSGQETQYF
CDR3nt: TGTGCCAGCAGCTCGGCTAGCGGGAGCGGGCAAGAGACCCAGTACTTC

abundance: NA
j_gene: TRBJ2-4
d_gene: TRBD2
v_gene: TRBV7-2
CDR3aa: CASSSAGGENIQYF
CDR3nt: TGTGCCAGCAGCTCAGCGGGAGGTGAAAACATTCAGTACTTC

abundance: NA
j_gene: TRBJ1-4
d_gene: NA
v_gene: TRBV30
CDR3aa: CAWSSGTGYADEKLFF
CDR3nt: TGTGCCTGGAGTTCCGGTACAGGGTACGCAGATGAAAAACTGTTTTTT

abundance: NA
j_gene: TRBJ1-1
d_gene: NA
v_gene: TRBV30
CDR3aa: CAWSVPRGARSRNTEAFF
CDR3nt: TGTGCCTGGAGTGTACCTCGGGGGGCTAGGTCTCGGAACACTGAAGCTTTCTTT

abundance: NA
j_gene: TRBJ2-3
d_gene: NA
v_gene: TRBV29-1
CDR3aa: CSVGSATDTQYF
CDR3nt: TGCAGCGTTGGTTCAGCCACAGATACGCAGTATTTT

abundance: NA
j_gene: TRBJ1-4
d_gene: NA
v_gene: TRBV7-9
CDR3aa: CASSWGGQSTTNEKLFF
CDR3nt: TGTGCCAGCAGCTGGGGAGGACAGAGTACAACTAATGAAAAACTGTTTTTT

abundance: NA
j_gene: TRBJ2-1
d_gene: NA
v_gene: TRBV29-1
CDR3aa: CSVLQGNEQFF
CDR3nt: TGCAGCGTCCTTCAAGGCAATGAGCAGTTCTTC

abundance: NA
j_gene: TRBJ2-7
d_gene: TRBD1
v_gene: TRBV6-5
CDR3aa: CATGRGQGADEQYF
CDR3nt: TGTGCCACTGGCCGAGGACAGGGGGCCGACGAGCAGTACTTC